The T cell receptor beta chain described here comes from a study of control samples from healthy donors and cancer patients (dated by TCRdb to the early 2020s). Reading the germline V gene gives CDR1 SGHRS and CDR2 YFSETQ. The CDR3 numbers 16 residues from cysteine through phenylalanine. Kept here is only the CDR3 DNA, which spans 48 bases and is read in frame from base 1. V sheds 0 bases and J sheds 2 bases, leaving 11 bases between their ends. With regard to this clone: What antigen it recognizes has not been identified. The sample holds no much larger clone one base away, and base qualities are not on file.

The library was prepared using the immunoSEQ multiplex PCR assay. TCRdb holds this immuneACCESS table with in-frame rearrangements only. Some clones are missing; in checked studies, unresolved V genes explain under half, and the rest has no known cause. The sample table shows 170,000 or so clones, and approximately 94% are seen once. The ten largest clones capture approximately 1.5% of the sample. This chain joins TRBV5-1 to TRBJ2-2, with a weak D call of TRBD1 (6 bases match). The sequenced material came from blood. The TCR was taken from a woman younger than 30 in good health. Read as DNA, the sequence is TGCGCCAGCAGCTTGGTGCCGGGACACAACACCGGGGAGCTGTTTTTT. Translated, it reads CASSLVPGHNTGELFF.